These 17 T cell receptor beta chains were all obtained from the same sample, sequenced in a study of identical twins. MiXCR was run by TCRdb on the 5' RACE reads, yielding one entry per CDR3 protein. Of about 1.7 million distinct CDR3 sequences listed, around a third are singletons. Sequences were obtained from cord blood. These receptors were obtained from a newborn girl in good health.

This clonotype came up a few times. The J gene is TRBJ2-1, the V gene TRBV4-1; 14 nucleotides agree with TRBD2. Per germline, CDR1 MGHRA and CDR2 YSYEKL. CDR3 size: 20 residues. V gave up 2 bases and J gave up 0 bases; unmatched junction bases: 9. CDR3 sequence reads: CASSQTGLAGDRSSYNEQFF. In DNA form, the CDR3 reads TGCGCCAGCAGCCAAACGGGACTAGCGGGAGATCGGAGCTCCTACAATGAGCAGTTCTTC.

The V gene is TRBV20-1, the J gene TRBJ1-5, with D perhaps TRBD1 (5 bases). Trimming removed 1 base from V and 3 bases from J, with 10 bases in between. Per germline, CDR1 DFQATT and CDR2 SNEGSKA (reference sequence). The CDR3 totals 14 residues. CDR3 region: CSARARDFNQPQHF. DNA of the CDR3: TGCAGTGCTAGAGCTAGGGACTTCAATCAGCCCCAGCATTTT.

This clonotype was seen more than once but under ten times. CDR3 in DNA: TGTGCCAGCAGTTTTCTACAGGGTTACCTGAGGAATTCACCCCTCCACTTT. It translates to CASSFLQGYLRNSPLHF. V is TRBV27 and J is TRBJ1-6, with D possibly matching TRBD1 (6 bases). Per germline, CDR1 MNHEY and CDR2 SMNVEV (reference sequence). The CDR3 loop spans 17 amino acids. V was clipped by 3 bases and J by 7 bases, with 19 bases between them.

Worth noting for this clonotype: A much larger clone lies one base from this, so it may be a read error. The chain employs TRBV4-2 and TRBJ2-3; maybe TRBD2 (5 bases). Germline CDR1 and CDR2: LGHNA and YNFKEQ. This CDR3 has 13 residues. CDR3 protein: CPSSQVSGDTQYF. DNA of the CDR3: TGTCCCAGCAGCCAAGTCTCGGGGGATACGCAGTATTTT.

The CDR3 DNA is TGTGCCAGCAGCCAAGGAAGGTGGCCCACAGATACGCAGTATTTT. Protein: CASSQGRWPTDTQYF. The rearrangement joins TRBV3-1 to TRBJ2-3, with unresolved D. Trimming shortened V by 1 base and J by 2 bases, and 10 bases separated the two germline ends. The CDR3 consists of 15 residues. The germline gives CDR1 LGHDT, CDR2 YNNKEL (reference sequence).

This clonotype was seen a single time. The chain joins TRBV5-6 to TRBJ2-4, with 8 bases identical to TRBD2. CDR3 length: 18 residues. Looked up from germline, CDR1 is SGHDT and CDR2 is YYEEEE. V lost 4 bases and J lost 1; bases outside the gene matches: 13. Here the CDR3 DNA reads TGTGCCAGCAGCCCCCCGTTACTAGCGGCAGGGGCCAAAAACATTCAGTACTTC. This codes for CASSPPLLAAGAKNIQYF.

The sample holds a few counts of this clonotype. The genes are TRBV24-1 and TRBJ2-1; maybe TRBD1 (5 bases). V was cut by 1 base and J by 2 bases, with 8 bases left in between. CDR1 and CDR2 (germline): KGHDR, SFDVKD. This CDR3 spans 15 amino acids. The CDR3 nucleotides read TGTGCCACCAGTGATTTCAGGGATCCCTACAATGAGCAGTTCTTC. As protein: CATSDFRDPYNEQFF.

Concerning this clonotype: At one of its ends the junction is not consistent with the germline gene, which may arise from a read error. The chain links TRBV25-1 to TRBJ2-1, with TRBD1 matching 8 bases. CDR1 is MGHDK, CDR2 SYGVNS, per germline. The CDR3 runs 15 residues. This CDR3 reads CASSDAGGSNNEQFF. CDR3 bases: TGTGCCAGCAGTGACGCAGGGGGCTCCAACAATGAGCAGTTCTTC.

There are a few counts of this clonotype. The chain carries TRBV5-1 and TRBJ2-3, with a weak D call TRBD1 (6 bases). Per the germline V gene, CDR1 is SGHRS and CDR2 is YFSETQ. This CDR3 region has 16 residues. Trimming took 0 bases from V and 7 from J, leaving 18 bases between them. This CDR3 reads CASSLGATGSSHTQYF. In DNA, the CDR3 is TGCGCCAGCAGCTTGGGGGCGACAGGCTCGAGTCATACGCAGTATTTT.

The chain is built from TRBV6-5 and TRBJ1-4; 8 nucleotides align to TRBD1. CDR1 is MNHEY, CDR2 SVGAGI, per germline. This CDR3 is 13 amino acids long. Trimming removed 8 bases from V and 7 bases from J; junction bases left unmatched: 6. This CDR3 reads CASGRDRGEKLFF. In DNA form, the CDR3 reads TGTGCCAGCGGACGAGACAGGGGTGAAAAACTGTTTTTT.

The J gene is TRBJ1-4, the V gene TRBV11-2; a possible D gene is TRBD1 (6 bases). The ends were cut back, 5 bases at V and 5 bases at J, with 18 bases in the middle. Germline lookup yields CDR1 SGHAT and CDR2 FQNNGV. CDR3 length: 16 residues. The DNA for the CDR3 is TGTGCCAGCAGCCCTATCCGGGACAACTTAAATGAAAAACTGTTTTTT. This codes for CASSPIRDNLNEKLFF.

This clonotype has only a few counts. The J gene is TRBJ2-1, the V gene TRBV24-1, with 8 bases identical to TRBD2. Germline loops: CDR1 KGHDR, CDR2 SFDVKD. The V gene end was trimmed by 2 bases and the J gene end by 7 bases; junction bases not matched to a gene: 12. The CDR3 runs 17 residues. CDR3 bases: TGTGCCACCAGTGATTCCACCGGGACTAGAAGGGTAAATGAGCAGTTCTTC. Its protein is CATSDSTGTRRVNEQFF.

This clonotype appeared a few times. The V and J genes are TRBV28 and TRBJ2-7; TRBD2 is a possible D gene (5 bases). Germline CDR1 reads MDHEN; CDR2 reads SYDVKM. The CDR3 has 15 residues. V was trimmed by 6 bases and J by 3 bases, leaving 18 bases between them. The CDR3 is CASSRPTGEFYEQYF. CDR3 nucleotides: TGTGCCAGCAGCCGACCGACTGGGGAGTTCTACGAGCAGTACTTC.

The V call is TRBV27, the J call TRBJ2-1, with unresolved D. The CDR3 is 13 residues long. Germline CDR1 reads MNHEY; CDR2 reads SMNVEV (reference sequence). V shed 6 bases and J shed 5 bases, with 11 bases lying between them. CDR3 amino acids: CASRLFWDNEQFF. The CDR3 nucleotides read TGTGCCAGCAGGCTCTTTTGGGACAATGAGCAGTTCTTC.

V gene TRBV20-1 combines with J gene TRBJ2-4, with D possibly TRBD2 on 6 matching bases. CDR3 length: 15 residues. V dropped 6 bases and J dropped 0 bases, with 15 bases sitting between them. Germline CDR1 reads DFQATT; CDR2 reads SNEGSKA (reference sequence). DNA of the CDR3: TGCAGTGCCAGGTCCGGGAGACTAGCCAAAAACATTCAGTACTTC. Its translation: CSARSGRLAKNIQYF.

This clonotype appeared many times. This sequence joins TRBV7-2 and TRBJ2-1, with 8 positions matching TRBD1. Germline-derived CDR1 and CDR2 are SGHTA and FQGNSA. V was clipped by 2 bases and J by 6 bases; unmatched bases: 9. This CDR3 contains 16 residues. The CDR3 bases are TGTGCCAGCAGCTTACGCCCGCTAGGACAGGGCAATGAGCAGTTCTTC. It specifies CASSLRPLGQGNEQFF.

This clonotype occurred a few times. The CDR3: CASSPLPPGTAPNQPQHF. The DNA of the CDR3 is TGTGCCAGCTCACCACTGCCACCCGGGACAGCGCCCAATCAGCCCCAGCATTTT. This chain joins TRBV18 and TRBJ1-5; 7 nucleotides match TRBD1. CDR1 KGHSH and CDR2 LQKENI come from the germline V gene. Trimming took 1 base from V and 3 from J; bases not matched to a gene: 12. The CDR3 has 18 amino acids. The variable domain in full, completed from reference TRBV18 and TRBJ1-5, reads NAGVMQNPRHLVRRRGQEARLRCSPMKGHSHVYWYRQLPEEGLKFMVYLQKENIIDESGMPKERFSAEFPKEGPSILRIQQVVRGDSAAYFCASSPLPPGTAPNQPQHFGDGTRLSIL.